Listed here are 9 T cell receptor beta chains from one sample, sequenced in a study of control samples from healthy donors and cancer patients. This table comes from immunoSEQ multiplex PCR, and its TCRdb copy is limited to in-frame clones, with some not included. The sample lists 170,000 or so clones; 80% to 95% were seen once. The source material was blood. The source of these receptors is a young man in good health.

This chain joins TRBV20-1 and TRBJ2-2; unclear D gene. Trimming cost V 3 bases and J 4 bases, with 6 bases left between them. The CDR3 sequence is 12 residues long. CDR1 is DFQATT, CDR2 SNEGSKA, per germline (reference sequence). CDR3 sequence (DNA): TGCAGTGCTAGTTTTCCCACCGGGGAGCTGTTTTTT. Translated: CSASFPTGELFF.

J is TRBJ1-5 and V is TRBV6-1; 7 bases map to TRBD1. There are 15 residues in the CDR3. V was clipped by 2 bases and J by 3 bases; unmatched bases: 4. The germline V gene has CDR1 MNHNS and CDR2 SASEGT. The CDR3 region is CASSEQQGNNQPQHF. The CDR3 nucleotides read TGTGCCAGCAGTGAACAACAGGGGAACAATCAGCCCCAGCATTTT.

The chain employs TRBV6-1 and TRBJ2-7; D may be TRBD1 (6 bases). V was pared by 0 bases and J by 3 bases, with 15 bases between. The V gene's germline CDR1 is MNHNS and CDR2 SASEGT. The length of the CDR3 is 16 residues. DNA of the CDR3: TGTGCCAGCAGTGAAGCGCTCATAGGACAGAGCTACGAGCAGTACTTC. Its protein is CASSEALIGQSYEQYF.

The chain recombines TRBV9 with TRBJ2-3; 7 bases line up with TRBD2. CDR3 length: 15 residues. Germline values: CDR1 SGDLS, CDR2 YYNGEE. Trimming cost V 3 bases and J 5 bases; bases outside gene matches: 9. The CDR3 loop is CASSAWTRTGDTQYF. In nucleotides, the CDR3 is TGTGCCAGCAGCGCATGGACTAGAACCGGAGATACGCAGTATTTT. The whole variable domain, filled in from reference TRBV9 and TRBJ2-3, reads DSGVTQTPKHLITATGQRVTLRCSPRSGDLSVYWYQQSLDQGLQFLIQYYNGEERAKGNILERFSAQQFPDLHSELNLSSLELGDSALYFCASSAWTRTGDTQYFGPGTRLTVL.

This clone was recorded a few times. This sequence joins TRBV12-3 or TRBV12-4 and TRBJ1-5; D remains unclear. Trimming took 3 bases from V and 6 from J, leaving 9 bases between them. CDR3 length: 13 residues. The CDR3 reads CASSFGGRQPQHF. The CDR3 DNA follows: TGTGCCAGCAGTTTCGGAGGGCGTCAGCCCCAGCATTTT.

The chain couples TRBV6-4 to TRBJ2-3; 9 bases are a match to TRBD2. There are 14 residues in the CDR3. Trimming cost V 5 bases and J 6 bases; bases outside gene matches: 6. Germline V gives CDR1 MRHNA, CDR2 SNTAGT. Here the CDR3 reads CASSSLAGIDTQYF. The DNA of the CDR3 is TGTGCCAGCAGTTCGCTAGCGGGGATCGATACGCAGTATTTT.

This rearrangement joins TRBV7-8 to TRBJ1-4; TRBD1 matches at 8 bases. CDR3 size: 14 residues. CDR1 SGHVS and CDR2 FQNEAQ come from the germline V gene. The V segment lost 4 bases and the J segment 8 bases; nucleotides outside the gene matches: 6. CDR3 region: CASSYTGGDEKLFF. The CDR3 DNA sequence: TGTGCCAGCAGCTATACAGGGGGAGACGAAAAACTGTTTTTT.

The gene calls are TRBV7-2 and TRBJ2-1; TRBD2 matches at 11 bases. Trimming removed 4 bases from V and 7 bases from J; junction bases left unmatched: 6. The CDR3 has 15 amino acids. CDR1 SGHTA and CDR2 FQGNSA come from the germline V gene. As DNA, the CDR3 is TGTGCCAGCAGCTACCTAGCGGGGGGTAGGAATGAGCAGTTCTTC. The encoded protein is CASSYLAGGRNEQFF.

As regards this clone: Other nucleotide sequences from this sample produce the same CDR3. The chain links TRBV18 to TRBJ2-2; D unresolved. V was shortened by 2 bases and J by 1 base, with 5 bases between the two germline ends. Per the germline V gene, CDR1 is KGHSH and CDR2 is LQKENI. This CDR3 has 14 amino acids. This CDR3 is CASSPGQNTGELFF. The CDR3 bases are TGTGCCAGCTCACCAGGTCAGAACACCGGGGAGCTGTTTTTT.